This entry lists 13 T cell receptor beta chains sequenced from one sample in a study of long-term antiretroviral therapy in people with HIV. The libraries were made with immunoSEQ v3.0 at survey level. TCRdb's copy holds only in-frame clones and misses some; the assay was immunoSEQ multiplex PCR. Of tens of thousands of clones in the sample, about 82% are singletons; the top ten hold 4.8%. This material consisted of unsorted PBMCs, taken 0.8 years after starting antiretroviral therapy. These receptors were obtained from a woman in her twenties or thirties with HIV.

This chain joins TRBV10-3 and TRBJ1-1, with D hard to call. Trimming stripped 2 bases from V and 10 bases from J, with 14 bases between. CDR1 is ENHRY and CDR2 is SYGVKD in the germline V gene. The CDR3 has 13 amino acids. The CDR3 loop is CAISETEGLGAFF. The CDR3 DNA reads TGTGCCATCAGTGAGACGGAAGGGCTTGGAGCTTTCTTT.

This clone was detected a few times. This rearrangement joins TRBV7-9 to TRBJ1-2; perhaps TRBD1 as D (6 bases). This CDR3 comprises 13 residues. V lost 2 bases and J 8 bases, leaving 12 bases between the germline ends. The V gene's germline CDR1 is SEHNR and CDR2 FQNEAQ (reference sequence). In DNA, the CDR3 is TGTGCCAGCAGCTTACCGGGGGCTCGGGGCTACACCTTC. Encoded protein: CASSLPGARGYTF. Using reference TRBV7-9 and TRBJ1-2 for the parts outside the CDR3, the full variable domain is DTGVSQNPRHKITKRGQNVTFRCDPISEHNRLYWYRQTLGQGPEFLTYFQNEAQLEKSRLLSDRFSAERPKGSFSTLEIQRTEQGDSAMYLCASSLPGARGYTFGSGTRLTVV.

The chain uses TRBV19 and TRBJ1-2; 10 bases map to TRBD1. The CDR3 loop spans 15 amino acids. Per the germline V gene, CDR1 is LNHDA and CDR2 is SQIVND (reference sequence). With V trimmed by 3 bases and J by 4 bases, 5 bases remained unmatched. This chain's CDR3 is CASSIQDRGTYGYTF. Here the CDR3 DNA reads TGTGCCAGTAGTATTCAGGACAGGGGGACCTATGGCTACACCTTC. The full variable domain, rest sourced from reference TRBV19 and TRBJ1-2, is DGGITQSPKYLFRKEGQNVTLSCEQNLNHDAMYWYRQDPGQGLRLIYYSQIVNDFQKGDIAEGYSVSREKKESFPLTVTSAQKNPTAFYLCASSIQDRGTYGYTFGSGTRLTVV.

The chain links TRBV15 to TRBJ1-2, with a possible D match to TRBD1 (6 bases). The V end lost 2 bases, the J end lost 3 bases, and 13 bases lay between the germline ends. The length of the CDR3 is 15 residues. In germline, CDR1 is LNHNV, CDR2 YYDKDF (reference sequence). CDR3 sequence: CATSRTYRDYYGYTF. CDR3 DNA sequence: TGTGCCACCAGCAGAACATACAGGGACTACTATGGCTACACCTTC. Supplemented by reference TRBV15 and TRBJ1-2, the full variable domain reads DAMVIQNPRYQVTQFGKPVTLSCSQTLNHNVMYWYQQKSSQAPKLLFHYYDKDFNNEADTPDNFQSRRPNTSFCFLDIRSPGLGDTAMYLCATSRTYRDYYGYTFGSGTRLTVV.

V is TRBV5-1 and J is TRBJ1-1, with TRBD1 matching over 8 bases. This CDR3 is built from 15 residues. Looked up from germline, CDR1 is SGHRS and CDR2 is YFSETQ. V was pared by 3 bases and J by 4 bases, with 8 bases of the junction left unmatched. CDR3 DNA sequence: TGCGCCAGCAGCTCTACAGGGGGATGGCCCACTGAAGCTTTCTTT. This codes for CASSSTGGWPTEAFF.

The chain combines TRBV15 with TRBJ1-2, with 9 bases that match TRBD1. The germline gives CDR1 LNHNV, CDR2 YYDKDF (reference sequence). The CDR3 consists of 14 residues. V lost 4 bases to trimming and J lost 7 bases; unmatched junction nucleotides: 7. CDR3 DNA: TGTGCCACCAGCAACAGGGGGCGGAAGCTTGGCTACACCTTC. This translates into CATSNRGRKLGYTF.

This chain joins TRBV9 and TRBJ2-5; tentative D call: TRBD2 (6 bases). Trimming cost V 0 bases and J 6 bases, with 12 bases left between them. Germline CDR1 is SGDLS and CDR2 is YYNGEE. There are 14 residues in the CDR3. The CDR3 region is CASSVVEGSQTQYF. CDR3 coding DNA: TGTGCCAGCAGCGTAGTGGAGGGGAGTCAGACCCAGTACTTC. Drawing the rest from reference TRBV9 and TRBJ2-5, the complete variable domain is DSGVTQTPKHLITATGQRVTLRCSPRSGDLSVYWYQQSLDQGLQFLIQYYNGEERAKGNILERFSAQQFPDLHSELNLSSLELGDSALYFCASSVVEGSQTQYFGPGTRLLVL.

This clone was found a few times. The chain employs TRBV19 and TRBJ1-2, with 7 bases aligning to TRBD1. The CDR3 has 16 residues. With 6 bases clipped from V and 4 bases from J, the junction kept 14 bases outside the gene matches. Germline V gene lookup returns CDR1 LNHDA and CDR2 SQIVND (reference sequence). The CDR3 loop is CASRAGGQRSLYGYTF. CDR3 DNA: TGTGCCAGTAGAGCCGGGGGACAGCGGTCTCTCTATGGCTACACCTTC.

A few counts support this clone. The chain couples TRBV19 to TRBJ1-5; perhaps TRBD1 as D (5 bases). The V gene's germline CDR1 is LNHDA and CDR2 SQIVND (reference sequence). The germline V and J ends were trimmed by 8 bases and 2 bases, with 16 bases remaining between them. This CDR3 contains 15 residues. The CDR3: CASLNGGFGNQPQHF. CDR3 nucleotide sequence: TGTGCCAGTTTGAACGGGGGGTTTGGCAATCAGCCCCAGCATTTT.

This rearrangement joins TRBV5-6 to TRBJ1-2, with D maybe TRBD1 (6 bases). Germline CDR1 SGHDT, CDR2 YYEEEE. The CDR3 has 16 amino acids. V was cut by 5 bases and J by 3 bases, with 20 bases left in between. The DNA for the CDR3 is TGTGCCAGCAGTGCTGCTTTCGGGGGGCGCGACTATGGCTACACCTTC. It encodes CASSAAFGGRDYGYTF.

This clone appeared a few times. J is TRBJ2-7 and V is TRBV2; D unclear. This CDR3 has 12 residues. Germline CDR1 is SNHLY and CDR2 is FYNNEI. Deletions cut 4 bases from V and 4 bases from J, with 8 bases between. In DNA, the CDR3 is TGTGCCAGCAGTGGCTCGGGTTACGAGCAGTACGTC. This translates into CASSGSGYEQYV.

V and J are TRBV4-2 and TRBJ1-4; D call uncertain. Germline CDR1 reads LGHNA; CDR2 reads YNFKEQ. Trimming removed 2 bases at V and 4 bases at J, with 11 bases between. This CDR3 contains 15 residues. The CDR3 DNA follows: TGTGCCAGCAGCCAATTCGGAGGAGATAATGAAAAACTGTTTTTT. Translation: CASSQFGGDNEKLFF.

The V and J genes are TRBV13 and TRBJ1-5; D not certain. Looked up from germline, CDR1 is PRHDT and CDR2 is FYEKMQ (reference sequence). The V gene lost 1 base and the J gene lost 6 bases, with 4 bases spanning the gap. The CDR3 has 12 residues. CDR3 coding DNA: TGTGCCAGCAGCTTAGCACGTCAGCCCCAGCATTTT. Its translation: CASSLARQPQHF.